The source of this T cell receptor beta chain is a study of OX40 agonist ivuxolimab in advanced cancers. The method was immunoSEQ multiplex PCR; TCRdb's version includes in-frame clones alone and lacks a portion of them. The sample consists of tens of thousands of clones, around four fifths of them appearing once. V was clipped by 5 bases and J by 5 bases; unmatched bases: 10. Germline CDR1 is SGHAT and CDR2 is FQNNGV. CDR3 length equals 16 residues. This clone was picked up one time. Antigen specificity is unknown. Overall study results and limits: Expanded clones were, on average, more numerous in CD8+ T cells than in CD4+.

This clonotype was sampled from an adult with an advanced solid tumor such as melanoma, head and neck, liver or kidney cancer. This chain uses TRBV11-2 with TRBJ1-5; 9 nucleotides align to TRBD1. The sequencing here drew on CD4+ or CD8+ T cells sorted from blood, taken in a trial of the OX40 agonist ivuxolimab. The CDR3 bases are TGTGCCAGCAGCACCCTAACCGGGACAGGGCATCAGCCCCAGCATTTT. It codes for CASSTLTGTGHQPQHF. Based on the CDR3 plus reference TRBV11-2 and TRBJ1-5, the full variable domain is EAGVAQSPRYKIIEKRQSVAFWCNPISGHATLYWYQQILGQGPKLLIQFQNNGVVDDSQLPKDRFSAERLKGVDSTLKIQPAKLEDSAVYLCASSTLTGTGHQPQHFGDGTRLSIL.